This TCR beta chain was recorded in a study of cytomegalovirus exposure and HLA in healthy donors (dated by TCRdb to the late 2010s). Background for the entire study: An earlier analysis of approximately 640 of the donors reported about 290 Gb of sequence data and roughly 110 million unique TCR beta sequences from roughly 200 million T cells. An early release that covered 640 HLA-typed donors contained approximately 300 gigabases of sequencing data and around 80 million unique TCR sequences. The genetic ancestry cluster associated with self-reported Caucasian donors included 81% of the 398 genotyped donors. The aim of the study was to test whether cataloging public T cell receptors could identify signatures of past pathogen exposure. The study profiled the T cell repertoires of some 610 subjects by immunosequencing and related them to cytomegalovirus serostatus. Along with the approximately 700-subject first cohort, a separate validation cohort of over a hundred different subjects was used. High-throughput TCR immunosequencing, statistical association of individual TCRs with disease status, and machine learning were combined to predict cytomegalovirus infection status. A later analysis re-examined previously published TCR beta repertoires from 610 or so donors and added high-resolution HLA genotyping to investigate patterns of TCR occurrence. Rather than using new phenotypic data, the later analysis identified candidate immune exposures from TCR beta sequences and from how often those sequences occurred across donors. An earlier analysis of about 620 of the donors applied high-throughput TCR beta sequencing to assess whether each TCR beta V gene segment acted as functional or pseudogenic. Donor age, sex, ethnicity and CMV serostatus were compiled together with the repertoire data. Genome-wide SNP genotypes for about three fifths of the roughly 670 donors were used in a later genetic analysis, which treated that subset as a discovery cohort. Every discovery cohort repertoire had been produced on one sequencing platform. HLA typing included class I and class II loci at four-digit resolution. The number of typed donors differed by locus: about 620-630 for A, B, C, DRB1 and DQB1; 500 to 550 for DQA1; around 580 for DPA1; and about 470 for DPB1. Several DR-DQ haplotypes were handled as single units for association and clustering, since linkage in the cohort was strong. Among under 450 genotyped donors of the cohort, an average of about 240,000 unique TCR beta nucleotide sequences were sequenced per donor, around 20% of them non-productive.

Taken from the germline V gene, the CDR1 and CDR2 loops are ENHRY and SYGVKD. Taken from cysteine to phenylalanine, the CDR3 has 13 residues. Only the CDR3 DNA stays, 39 bases, in frame from base 1. Trimming removed 5 bases from V and 2 bases from J, leaving 7 bases between the germline ends. Library generation was performed with the immunoSEQ multiplex PCR assay. The multiplex PCR relied on a mix of 60 forward primers for TCR Vbeta segments and 13 reverse primers for TCR Jbeta segments. A multiplex PCR assay on genomic DNA amplified the CDR3 region of rearranged TCR beta genes. The amplified TCR beta libraries were sequenced on the Illumina HiSeq System as 87-base-pair reads. As for the authors' bioinformatics: In a later analysis, around 80 million unique TCR beta chains were counted across the approximately 640 repertoires, and approximately 11 million of these chains were shared by at least two donors. To remove PCR and sequencing errors, raw reads were error-corrected and collapsed into unique sequences using a nearest-neighbor algorithm that merged closely related sequences. To assign V, D and J gene segments, CDR3 sequences were aligned to IMGT reference sequences. Each retained sequence needed at least a six-nucleotide match to both a V gene segment and a J gene segment. Rearrangements were called productive when the CDR3 lacked stop codons and stayed in frame with V and J; all others were non-productive. CDR3 was defined according to IMGT convention as the region running from the second conserved V-encoded cysteine to the conserved J-encoded phenylalanine. The earlier analysis of fewer than 750 of the donors excluded sequences that lacked an unambiguous match to a single V gene segment. An earlier analysis of almost 600 of the donors classified V segments as functional when productive rearrangements were above 56.7% and as segregating when the standard deviation between donors was above 5%. A statistical classification framework was built to diagnose cytomegalovirus status from the catalog of TCR beta chain sequences. A later analysis assigned V and J genes by comparing TCR nucleotide sequences with IMGT/GENE-DB human TR gene sequences. In a later analysis, CDR3 sequences and most-parsimonious VDJ recombination scenarios were assigned using the TCRdist pipeline. In a later analysis, every TCR beta chain was defined by the combination of its CDR3 amino acid sequence and its V-gene family, and reads without a unique V-gene family were dropped. As a way to deal with suspected cross-contamination and a sequencing artifact, a later analysis dropped approximately 570 nucleotide sequences that were highly shared and had low generation probability. A later analysis calculated a clonal expansion index for each public chain from normalized within-repertoire ranks of inferred template counts. In a later analysis, generation probabilities were computed with a VDJ recombination model fitted to out-of-frame rearrangements, and the resulting probabilities were checked against IGoR. In a later analysis, TCR-TCR, TCR-HLA and TCR-CMV co-occurrence was scored with hypergeometric tests, and a repertoire-size bias correction was applied to TCR pairs. In a later analysis, false discovery rates were estimated by permuting HLA or CMV assignments 20 times. In a later analysis, co-occurring TCRs were grouped with DBSCAN, and TCRdist sequence similarity was added when clustering was performed within HLA-allele-positive subsets. Repertoires with fewer than 30,000 or more than 120,000 public chains were left out of co-occurrence clustering, as were about five repertoires with anomalous nucleotide sharing. Sourced from immuneACCESS, this table was stored by TCRdb with only in-frame sequences that have V and J called. A share of the clones is absent; for the studies checked, an unresolved V gene accounts for under half, and the remainder has no known explanation. That table is the source of V, J and clone size, and D and trimming were worked out from the DNA. For this sample the table gives some 180,000 clones, of which around 82% were detected only once. The ten largest account for roughly 2.5% of the sample.

In total, approximately 700 healthy bone marrow donors made up the cohort. Cohort members were all nominally healthy when sampled, although unrecorded immune exposures were likely present. The donor tested CMV seropositive, placing the donor among the approximately 310 seropositive members of the cohort. A peripheral blood sample was provided by each donor, and peripheral blood mononuclear cells were used for TCR beta sequencing. The Qiagen DNeasy Blood Extraction Kit was used to extract genomic DNA from the blood cell samples. As for this clone: Its antigen is unknown. No per-base quality is available; no much larger clone lies one base away.

Study-level results and caveats: V-gene and J-gene trimming of TCR beta chains was associated with a missense DCLRE1C variant in a later genetic analysis, and the association was replicated in an independent cohort. According to a later analysis, TCR association rates differed among HLA loci, with DRB1 alleles showing the most associated TCRs and HLA-C alleles showing the fewest. The 87-base-pair reads could not distinguish some IMGT-functional V segments, including TRBV6-2 and TRBV6-3, so those segments were excluded. A further reported finding was that TCR beta sequences accurately predicted the HLA-A and HLA-B alleles for most subjects in the first cohort. Because counts were too low, more than 15 rarely observed V segments, including chromosome 9 orphons, were left out of the earlier analysis of 587 of the donors. In both the original and validation cohorts, the classifier was reported to diagnose cytomegalovirus status with high specificity and sensitivity. Across donors, most TCR sequences were observed very rarely, whereas some public TCRs were present in many individuals. Roughly uniform sequencing depth across donors was assumed in presence/absence analyses, although this assumption may not hold. A few of the identified cytomegalovirus-associated TCR beta chains were confirmed in vitro to be specific for cytomegalovirus antigens. The authors suggested that the approach could potentially be extended to other disease states and immunological phenotypes. The only immune exposure information available for the cohort was CMV serostatus. Linkage disequilibrium might explain the correlated functional status among segregating V segments, but an unknown experimental factor could not be excluded. Broadly in line with IMGT annotations, most TCR beta V segments showed up in productive rearrangements about 87% or about 30% of the time in an earlier analysis of 587 of the donors. The study gave a list of 150 to 200 TCR beta chains associated with cytomegalovirus. In this cohort, only TCR beta chains were sequenced, and detectable features were limited by the absence of alpha or paired-chain data. Assigning TCR associations to individual alleles was difficult when HLA alleles, especially DR and DQ, strongly co-occurred. Most CMV-associated TCR beta chains appeared to be HLA-restricted in a later analysis, and the HLA associations seemed to be driven largely by CMV exposure. The sequencing pipeline was judged likely to have produced a cluster of highly shared sequence variants as a technical artifact. Specific HLA alleles were associated with 16,951 TCR beta sequences at a false discovery rate of 0.05 in a later analysis. According to a later analysis, parvovirus B19, influenza, CMV and Epstein-Barr virus appeared linked to several top co-occurrence clusters. In a later analysis, HLA-associated TCR beta chains were found to be more clonally expanded and to have lower generation probabilities than equally common non-associated chains. In a later genetic analysis, fewer N-insertions in productive TCRs were reported among donors in an Asian-associated ancestry cluster than the approximately 670-donor mean. Because HLA typing was unavailable for some donors at each locus, only the typed subset was used in association tests.

Source material: PBMCs. The sequence derives from a woman aged 25 to 39 in good health and CMV-seropositive. The chain links TRBV10-3 with TRBJ1-5; no D gene is confidently identified. CDR3 sequence: CAISSGGNQPQHF. The DNA is TGTGCCATCAGTAGCGGAGGCAATCAGCCCCAGCATTTT.